This T cell receptor (beta chain) was captured by sequencing in a study of blood T cells in healthy people across ages. Turning to this clonotype: Antigen: not known.

A sample-barcoded 5' primer and a J-beta primer mix were used in a second PCR of roughly 7 to 12 cycles. TCRdb analysed the 5' RACE reads with MiXCR anew, one entry per CDR3 protein. The sample contains about 970,000 distinct CDR3 sequences, roughly 51% of which appear only once. Regarding the study as a whole: As age increased, TCR beta diversity per million T cells fell in a roughly linear fashion.

The CDR3 length is 16 residues. The trim removed 1 base at V and 6 bases at J, leaving 7 bases unmatched. In germline, CDR1 is SGHVS, CDR2 FQNEAQ. This TCR was sampled from a woman aged 55-69 years in good health. Sequencing was performed on blood. The chain employs TRBV7-8 and TRBJ2-7, with 12 positions matching TRBD2. For the CDR3, the DNA is TGTGCCAGCAGCTTAGTACTAGCGGGAGGTTCTCTCGAGCAGTACTTC. Its translation: CASSLVLAGGSLEQYF.